Reported below is one T cell receptor (beta chain). Sequencing was performed with immunoSEQ multiplex PCR; in TCRdb, only in-frame clones are kept and a portion is missing. The sample yields roughly 81,000 clones, 97% seen once. The sample originates from a study of technical replicates of blood from a few donors. The germline gives CDR1 SGHAT, CDR2 FQNNGV. The V and J ends lost 1 base and 7 bases, in that order; junction bases with no gene match: 1. The CDR3 totals 14 residues. Sample: T cells isolated from PBMCs. The clonotype originates from a human donor in good health. The rearrangement joins TRBV11-2 to TRBJ2-2; 9 bases line up with TRBD2. The CDR3 here is CASSLATSGGELFF. CDR3 coding DNA: TGTGCCAGCAGCTTAGCGACTAGCGGCGGGGAGCTGTTTTTT.